The T cell receptor beta chain described here comes from a study of naive and memory T cell subsets. Study-wide findings and caveats: TCR transcript changes with activation or differentiation may affect this RNA method.

TCR cDNA received a 3' ligated oligonucleotide that carried a UMI. Whole-blood samples were 2 to 3 ml of peripheral blood from healthy adult volunteers. Four PCR rounds used nested alpha and beta constant region primers plus the SP2 primer. Reverse transcription of blood and skin TCR RNA was primed at alpha and beta constant regions. TCRdb re-called the 5' RACE reads through MiXCR, storing one row per CDR3 protein. The profile shows roughly 56,000 distinct CDR3 sequences, 7% to 8.5% of them singletons. This clonotype was observed at least ten times. Its target is unknown. This receptor was obtained from a male donor in good health.

The CDR3: CASSQSGGADEQYF. CDR3 coding DNA: TGTGCCAGCAGCCAATCAGGGGGCGCGGACGAGCAGTACTTC. The chain couples TRBV3-1 to TRBJ2-7; 8 bases agree with TRBD1. The germline CDR1 and CDR2 sequences are LGHDT and YNNKEL (reference sequence). V shed 2 bases and J 5 bases; nucleotides not matched to a gene: 5. This CDR3 is 14 amino acids long.